The 20 T cell receptor delta chains presented below share a single source sample, sequenced in a study of γδ T cells in repeated Plasmodium falciparum infection. Flow sorting of PBMC yielded separate Vgamma9/Vdelta2+ and Vdelta2-negative gammadelta T cell populations for bulk repertoire analysis. TCRdb reanalysed the multiplex PCR reads with CATT. Among around 57,000 delta-chain clones listed, around 1.7% were seen once. Sequenced: gamma-delta T cells from blood. The receptors shown here come from a pool of human donors (malaria-infected and uninfected, not separated).

This clone was counted ten times or more. The protein given by TCRdb reflects a much larger clone and differs at residue 16 from this DNA's translation, likely from a read error; the protein shown is the DNA's translation. V usage is TRDV1 and J usage is TRDJ1; 8 bases are a match to TRDD2. This CDR3 spans 18 amino acids. Germline CDR1 and CDR2: TSWWSYY and QGS. The CDR3 protein is CALGEVFLRPGGLLKPIF. Written as DNA, the CDR3 is TGTGCTCTTGGGGAAGTCTTCCTACGTCCGGGGGGGCTTCTTAAACCCATCTTT.

This clone was detected many times. The likely explanation is a read error, given a far larger clone one base away. Different DNA sequences within this sample yield the same CDR3. V usage is TRDV1 and J usage is TRDJ2, with TRDD3 as a possible D gene (5 bases). V lost 2 bases to trimming and J lost 4 bases, with 29 bases between them. This CDR3 comprises 21 residues. CDR1 and CDR2 from the germline V gene are TSWWSYY and QGS. CDR3 in DNA: TGTGCTCTTGGGGAAGAGTCGTACCATGAGATGGGCAAAGGGGAGACAGCACAACTCTTCTTT. The encoded protein is CALGEESYHEMGKGETAQLFF.

Turning to this clone: This is likely an artifact of a read error, given a far larger clone one base away. In the same sample, other DNA sequences code for this CDR3. CDR3 nucleotides: TGTGCCTGTGACACGGAGACTTCCTCCGAGACCCAACGGGGGATACTAGGCCTCATCTTT. Residues: CACDTETSSETQRGILGLIF. The J gene is uncalled and the V gene is TRDV2; the table's D call, TRDD3, has no DNA check behind it. The CDR3 runs to 20 residues. Germline lookup yields CDR1 GEAIGNYY and CDR2 EKD.

This clone is medium-sized by share. Other nucleotide sequences from this sample produce the same CDR3. V gene TRDV1 combines with J gene TRDJ1; D perhaps matches TRDD3 (5 bases). CDR3 length equals 14 residues. The germline V gene encodes CDR1 TSWWSYY and CDR2 QGS. V was shortened by 5 bases and J by 1 base, with 11 bases between the two germline ends. In DNA form, the CDR3 reads TGTGCTCTTGGGATCCTGGGTTGCACCGATAAACTCATCTTT. Protein: CALGILGCTDKLIF.

This clone occurred a few times. TCRdb shows a much larger clone's protein in place of this DNA's translation, and the two differ at residue 4, likely through a read error; the protein shown is translated from the DNA. The genes are TRAV38-2/DV8 and TRDJ1, with a tentative D call TRDD2 (5 bases). As TCRdb names no J gene, one was assigned here on the basis of a DNA match to germline. This CDR3 has 25 amino acids. In germline, CDR1 is TSESDYY, CDR2 QEAYKQQN. CDR3 region: CAYGSAFHVSSSPPYSEFPPHKLIF. In DNA form, the CDR3 reads TGTGCTTATGGGAGCGCGTTCCACGTGAGCTCTTCCCCACCGTACTCTGAGTTCCCTCCGCATAAACTCATCTTT.

This clone was picked up many times. TCRdb assigns this DNA the protein of a much larger clone, which departs from its translation at residue 3; this likely reflects a read error, and the protein shown comes from translating the DNA. The V gene is TRDV1, the J gene TRDJ1; TRDD3 matches 7 bases. Germline CDR1 TSWWSYY, CDR2 QGS. The CDR3 is made up of 15 amino acids. The DNA of the CDR3 is TGTGCTCCTGGGGAACGAGGGATACACACCGATAAACTCATCTTT. Its translation is CAPGERGIHTDKLIF.

The sample holds a few counts of this clone. The protein held in TCRdb is that of a much larger clone and does not match this DNA's translation at residue 19, likely because of a read error; the protein shown is translated from the DNA. The V and J genes are TRAV38-2/DV8 and TRDJ1; 10 bases map to TRDD3. Assignment of the J gene here rests on matching the DNA to germline, because TCRdb gives none. The CDR3 has 25 residues. With 5 bases clipped from V and 1 base from J, the junction kept 35 bases outside the gene matches. Germline-derived CDR1 and CDR2 are TSESDYY and QEAYKQQN. The CDR3 nucleotides read TGTGCTTATAGTAGCTTTTCGACCTTCCTCCAATACCCGTACTGGGGGATCCGATCCACCGATAAACTCATCTTT. Translation gives CAYSSFSTFLQYPYWGIRSTDKLIF.

The table lists this clone with a few counts. This chain connects TRDV1 to TRDJ1; 7 bases fit TRDD2. The CDR3 totals 25 residues. From germline, CDR1 is TSWWSYY and CDR2 QGS. V was pared by 1 base and J by 0 bases, with 32 bases of the junction left unmatched. CDR3 sequence reads: CALGEQHVLTFLHVLVDWYTDKLIF. The CDR3 nucleotides read TGTGCTCTTGGGGAACAACATGTACTAACTTTCCTACACGTACTGGTTGATTGGTACACCGATAAACTCATCTTT.

As for this clone: It differs at one base from a far larger clone, so likely a read error. The same CDR3 is also encoded by other DNA sequences in this sample. The V gene is TRDV1, the J gene TRDJ1; D is undetermined. V lost 5 bases and J 2 bases, leaving 42 bases between the germline ends. The CDR3 covers 24 residues. Germline CDR1 TSWWSYY, CDR2 QGS. The CDR3 DNA follows: TGTGCTCTTGGGAAGAACTTCGGGGTGGCGGTCCGCTATCTCTTGGCAGGTGAGACCGATAAACTCATCTTT. Encoded protein: CALGKNFGVAVRYLLAGETDKLIF.

This clone was seen more than once but under ten times. A far larger clone is off by one base, so a read error is likely. Distinct nucleotide sequences in the sample also encode this CDR3. In nucleotides, the CDR3 is TGTGCTCTTGGGGGTATTCTCCTCCCGGGATACGCCTCCTACACCGATAAACTCATCTTT. Its translation is CALGGILLPGYASYTDKLIF. This chain connects TRDV1 to TRDJ1; 8 bases fit TRDD3. This CDR3 has 20 amino acids. V lost 4 bases to trimming and J lost 0 bases; unmatched junction nucleotides: 19. In germline, CDR1 is TSWWSYY, CDR2 QGS.

This clone was found many times. This DNA's translation differs at residue 17 from TCRdb's protein, which comes from a much larger clone; a read error is likely, and the protein shown is translated from the DNA. The rearrangement links TRDV1 to TRDJ1; possible D gene TRDD2, 6 bases. CDR1 is TSWWSYY, CDR2 QGS, per germline. This CDR3 has 18 residues. The CDR3, as DNA: TGTGCTCTTGGGGAAGTGGGAGGGATCCCATCCTACACCGATAAACTCACCTTT. Its translation is CALGEVGGIPSYTDKLTF.

This clone was observed a handful of times. The protein TCRdb gives is from a much larger clone and does not agree with this DNA's translation at residue 15, likely a read error; the protein shown here comes from the DNA. This chain uses TRDV1 with TRDJ1; the D is unclear. The CDR3 contains 17 residues. Germline loops: CDR1 TSWWSYY, CDR2 QGS. The CDR3 coding sequence is TGTGCTCTTGGGGAACTAGCGCCACTAAGAGACACCGATAAACCCATCTTT. It yields the protein CALGELAPLRDTDKPIF.

This clone has only a few counts. A far larger clone is just one base off, so this is likely a read error. Other DNA sequences within the sample encode an identical CDR3. V and J are TRDV1 and TRDJ1; 7 bases agree with TRDD3. Per germline, CDR1 TSWWSYY and CDR2 QGS. The CDR3 has 16 amino acids. The CDR3 nucleotides are TGTGCTCTTGGGCACAATGAAGGCTGGGGGGTTAGGGAACTCATCTTC. This sequence encodes CALGHNEGWGVRELIF.

Turning to this clone: One base separates it from a far larger clone, so it is likely a read error. Other nucleotide sequences from this sample produce the same CDR3. The chain recombines TRDV2 with TRDJ1, with a tentative D call TRDD3 (7 bases). Per the germline V gene, CDR1 is GEAIGNYY and CDR2 is EKD. The CDR3 runs to 20 residues. The CDR3 loop is CACDTFPNWGHTWGTDKLIF. The CDR3 nucleotides are TGTGCCTGCGACACATTTCCTAACTGGGGACATACGTGGGGCACCGATAAACTCATCTTT.

The sample holds a few counts of this clone. The protein that TCRdb holds for this DNA derives from a much larger clone and differs from the translated DNA at residue 14, which likely indicates a read error; the protein shown here is translated from the DNA. V is TRDV1 and J is TRDJ1, with 7 bases identical to TRDD3. The J gene, not given by TCRdb, was assigned here from a germline match of the nucleotide sequence. V dropped 1 base and J dropped 0; count of bases not matched to a gene: 23. Germline V CDR1 and CDR2: TSWWSYY, QGS. This CDR3 is built from 22 residues. CDR3 protein: CALGEPRPTQGIPFKYTDKLIF. As DNA, the CDR3 is TGTGCTCTTGGGGAACCGAGACCTACCCAAGGGATACCGTTCAAGTACACCGATAAACTCATCTTT.

This clone has only a few counts. TCRdb has a much larger clone's protein, which differs at residue 15 from the translation of this DNA, likely because of a read error; what is shown is the protein translated from the DNA. The CDR3 DNA sequence: TGTGCTCTTGGGGAACTTGAAGGACCAGGGGATCCGACCCTAAGCAGGTACACCGATAAACTCATCTTT. Its protein is CALGELEGPGDPTLSRYTDKLIF. The rearrangement links TRDV1 to TRDJ1, with D possibly TRDD3 on 6 matching bases. No J gene was available from TCRdb, and it was assigned here by a germline match of the DNA. Germline lookup yields CDR1 TSWWSYY and CDR2 QGS. The CDR3 has 23 residues. Trimming took off 0 bases at V and 0 bases at J, with 32 bases between the two ends.

To note about this clone: The mismatch at residue 10 between this DNA's translation and the TCRdb protein of a much larger clone likely reflects a read error; the protein shown is translated from the DNA. The chain joins TRDV1 to TRDJ1; TRDD3 aligns across 8 bases. The CDR3 runs to 17 residues. Germline V gene lookup returns CDR1 TSWWSYY and CDR2 QGS. V was clipped by 8 bases and J by 0 bases; unmatched bases: 14. For the CDR3, the DNA is TGTGCTCTTAAGAAAGGTAGCTGGGGGAGGTACACCGATAAACTCATCTTT. Protein: CALKKGSWGRYTDKLIF.

This clone appeared a few times. A read error likely explains why the TCRdb protein, taken from a much larger clone, differs from this DNA's translation at residue 11; the protein shown is translated from the DNA. The rearrangement uses TRDV1 and TRDJ1, with 10 nucleotides matching TRDD3. The J gene was not available in TCRdb and was assigned here by matching the DNA to germline segments. Trimming removed 1 base from V and 3 bases from J; junction bases left unmatched: 17. The CDR3 runs 20 residues. Germline-derived CDR1 and CDR2 are TSWWSYY and QGS. DNA for the CDR3: TGTGCTCTTGGGGAACGGAGCAATCCACGGCCGGGGGATACGCCCGATAAACTCATCTTT. Residues: CALGERSNPRPGDTPDKLIF.

This clone has a count of ten or more. The translation of this DNA and the TCRdb protein of a much larger clone differ at residue 13, probably owing to a read error; the protein shown here is translated from the DNA. The J gene is TRDJ1, the V gene TRDV1; D not resolved. The germline CDR1 and CDR2 sequences are TSWWSYY and QGS. The CDR3 is 15 amino acids. The CDR3, as DNA: TGTGCTCTTGGGGAACTCCTAGTAGTCCAGGGAAAACCCATCTTT. Its protein is CALGELLVVQGKPIF.

This clone was picked up many times. The protein that TCRdb holds for this DNA derives from a much larger clone and differs from the translated DNA at residue 15, which likely indicates a read error; the protein shown here is translated from the DNA. The V and J genes are TRDV2 and TRDJ1; D may be TRDD3 (5 bases). The CDR3 consists of 17 residues. CDR1 and CDR2 from the germline V gene are GEAIGNYY and EKD. This CDR3 is CACDRVPGVGSPDKFIF. CDR3 nucleotide sequence: TGTGCCTGTGACCGGGTTCCCGGGGTGGGGTCCCCCGATAAATTCATCTTT.